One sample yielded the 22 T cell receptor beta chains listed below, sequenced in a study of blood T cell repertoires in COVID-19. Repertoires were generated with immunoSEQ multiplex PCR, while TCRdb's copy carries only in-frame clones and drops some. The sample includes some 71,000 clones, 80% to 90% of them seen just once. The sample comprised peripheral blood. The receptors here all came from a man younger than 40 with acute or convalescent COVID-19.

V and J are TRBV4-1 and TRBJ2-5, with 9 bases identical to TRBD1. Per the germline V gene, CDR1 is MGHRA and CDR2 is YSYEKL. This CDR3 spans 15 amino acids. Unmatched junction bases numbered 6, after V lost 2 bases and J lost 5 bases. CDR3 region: CASSQWDRVGETQYF. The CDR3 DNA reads TGCGCCAGCAGCCAATGGGACAGGGTCGGGGAGACCCAGTACTTC.

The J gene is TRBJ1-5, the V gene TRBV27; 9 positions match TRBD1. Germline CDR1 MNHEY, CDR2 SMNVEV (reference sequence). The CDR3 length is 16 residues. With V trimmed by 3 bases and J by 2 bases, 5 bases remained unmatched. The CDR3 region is CASSFLRDRGNQPQHF. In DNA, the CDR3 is TGTGCCAGCAGTTTTCTCCGGGACAGGGGCAATCAGCCCCAGCATTTT.

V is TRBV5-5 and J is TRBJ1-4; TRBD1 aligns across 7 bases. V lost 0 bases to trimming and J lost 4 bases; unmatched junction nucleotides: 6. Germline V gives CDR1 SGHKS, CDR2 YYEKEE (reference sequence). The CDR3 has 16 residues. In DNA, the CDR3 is TGTGCCAGCAGCTTGGCCGAGCCAGGGGGTAATGAAAAACTGTTTTTT. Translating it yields CASSLAEPGGNEKLFF.

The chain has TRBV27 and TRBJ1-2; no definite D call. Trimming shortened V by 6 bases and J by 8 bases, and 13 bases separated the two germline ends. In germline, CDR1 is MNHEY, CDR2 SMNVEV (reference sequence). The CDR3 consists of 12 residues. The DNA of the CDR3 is TGTGCCAGCAGGTCCGGGGTCCAGGGCTACACCTTC. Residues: CASRSGVQGYTF.

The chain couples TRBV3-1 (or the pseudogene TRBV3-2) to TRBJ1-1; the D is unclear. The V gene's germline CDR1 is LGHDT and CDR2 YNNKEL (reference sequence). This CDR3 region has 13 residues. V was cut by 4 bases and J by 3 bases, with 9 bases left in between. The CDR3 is CASSRTFDTEAFF. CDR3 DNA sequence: TGTGCCAGCAGCCGAACTTTCGACACTGAAGCTTTCTTT.

CDR3 sequence: CATSRDQGWANYGYTF. For the CDR3, the DNA is TGTGCCACCAGCAGAGATCAGGGTTGGGCTAACTATGGCTACACCTTC. The rearrangement links TRBV15 to TRBJ1-2; D is perhaps TRBD1 (5 bases). V was cut by 0 bases and J by 0 bases, with 11 bases left in between. This CDR3 spans 16 amino acids. Per germline, CDR1 LNHNV and CDR2 YYDKDF (reference sequence).

CDR3 protein: CASSRNRGTNEKLFF. As DNA, the CDR3 is TGTGCCAGCAGCAGAAACAGGGGGACTAATGAAAAACTGTTTTTT. V gene TRBV2 combines with J gene TRBJ1-4, with 8 nucleotides matching TRBD1. There are 15 residues in the CDR3. J was trimmed by 2 bases and V by 6 bases; bases with no gene match: 5. CDR1 and CDR2 from the germline V gene are SNHLY and FYNNEI.

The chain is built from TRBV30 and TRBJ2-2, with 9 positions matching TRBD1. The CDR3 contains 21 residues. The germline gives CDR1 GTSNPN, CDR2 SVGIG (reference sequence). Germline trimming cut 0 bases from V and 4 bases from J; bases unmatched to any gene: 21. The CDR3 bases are TGTGCCTGGAGTGTAGGAAGTCCGGGACAGGGTTGGTTCTGGGGCACCGGGGAGCTGTTTTTT. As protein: CAWSVGSPGQGWFWGTGELFF. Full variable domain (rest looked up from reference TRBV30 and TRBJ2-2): SQTIHQWPATLVQPVGSPLSLECTVEGTSNPNLYWYRQAAGRGLQLLFYSVGIGQISSEVPQNLSASRPQDRQFILSSKKLLLSDSGFYLCAWSVGSPGQGWFWGTGELFFGEGSRLTVL.

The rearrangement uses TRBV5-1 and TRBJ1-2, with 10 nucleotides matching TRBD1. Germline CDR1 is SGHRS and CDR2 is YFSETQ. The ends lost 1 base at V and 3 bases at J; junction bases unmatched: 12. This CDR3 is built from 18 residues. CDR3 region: CASSLLAGQGPLHYGYTF. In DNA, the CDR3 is TGCGCCAGCAGCTTGCTGGCGGGACAGGGGCCCCTACACTATGGCTACACCTTC.

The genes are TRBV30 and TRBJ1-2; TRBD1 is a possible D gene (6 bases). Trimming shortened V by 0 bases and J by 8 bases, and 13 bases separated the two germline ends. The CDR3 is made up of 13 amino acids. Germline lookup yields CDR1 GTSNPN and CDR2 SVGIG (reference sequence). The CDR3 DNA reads TGTGCCTGGAGTGTAACCAGGGGAGGGGGCTACACCTTC. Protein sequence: CAWSVTRGGGYTF.

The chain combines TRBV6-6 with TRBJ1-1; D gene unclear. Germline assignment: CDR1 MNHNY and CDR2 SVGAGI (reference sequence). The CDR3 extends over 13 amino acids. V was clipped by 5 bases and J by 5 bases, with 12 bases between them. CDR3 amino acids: CASSRMIYTEAFF. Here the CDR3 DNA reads TGTGCCAGCAGTCGTATGATCTATACTGAAGCTTTCTTT.

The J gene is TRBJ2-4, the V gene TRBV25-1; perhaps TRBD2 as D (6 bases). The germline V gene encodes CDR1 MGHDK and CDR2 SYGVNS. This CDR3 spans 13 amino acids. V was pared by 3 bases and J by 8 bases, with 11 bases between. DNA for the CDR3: TGTGCCAGCAGTGAGGGGACGGGGGACATTCAGTACTTC. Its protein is CASSEGTGDIQYF.

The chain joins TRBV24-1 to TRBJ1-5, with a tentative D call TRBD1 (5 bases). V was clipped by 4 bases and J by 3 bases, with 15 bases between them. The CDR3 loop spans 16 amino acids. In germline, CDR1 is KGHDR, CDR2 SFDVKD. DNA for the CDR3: TGTGCCACCAGTGACGCACGGAAGGGGAACAATCAGCCCCAGCATTTT. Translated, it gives CATSDARKGNNQPQHF.

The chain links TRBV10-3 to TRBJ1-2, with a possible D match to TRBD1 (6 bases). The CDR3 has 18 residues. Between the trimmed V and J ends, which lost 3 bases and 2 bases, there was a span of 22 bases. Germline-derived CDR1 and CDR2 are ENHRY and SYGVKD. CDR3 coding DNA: TGTGCCATCAGTGACCACAGATCGGGAGGGGGGGAAAACTATGGCTACACCTTC. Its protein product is CAISDHRSGGGENYGYTF.

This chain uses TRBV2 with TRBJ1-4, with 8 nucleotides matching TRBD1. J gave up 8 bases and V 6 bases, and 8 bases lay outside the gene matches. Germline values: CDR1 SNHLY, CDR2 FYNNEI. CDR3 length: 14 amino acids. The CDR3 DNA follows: TGTGCCAGCAGAGATGGGACAGGCGGAGAAAAACTGTTTTTT. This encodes CASRDGTGGEKLFF.

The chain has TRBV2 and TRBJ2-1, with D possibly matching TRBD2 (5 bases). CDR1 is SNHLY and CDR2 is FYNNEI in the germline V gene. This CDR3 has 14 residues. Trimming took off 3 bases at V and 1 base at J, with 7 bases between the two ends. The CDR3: CASSERESYNEQFF. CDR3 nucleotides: TGTGCCAGCAGTGAGAGGGAATCCTACAATGAGCAGTTCTTC.

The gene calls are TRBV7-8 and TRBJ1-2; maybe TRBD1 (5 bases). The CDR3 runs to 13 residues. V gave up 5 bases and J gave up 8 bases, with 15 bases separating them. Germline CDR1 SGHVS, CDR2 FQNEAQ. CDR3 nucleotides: TGTGCCAGCAGCCCACGGGGGGATTTCGGCTACACCTTC. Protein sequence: CASSPRGDFGYTF.

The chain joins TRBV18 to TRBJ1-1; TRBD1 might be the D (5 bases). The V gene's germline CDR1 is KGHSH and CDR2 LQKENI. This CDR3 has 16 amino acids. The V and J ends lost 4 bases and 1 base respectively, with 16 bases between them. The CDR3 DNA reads TGTGCCAGCTCACTACTTGGGGCAACAGCGAACACTGAAGCTTTCTTT. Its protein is CASSLLGATANTEAFF. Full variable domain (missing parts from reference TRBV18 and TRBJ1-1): NAGVMQNPRHLVRRRGQEARLRCSPMKGHSHVYWYRQLPEEGLKFMVYLQKENIIDESGMPKERFSAEFPKEGPSILRIQQVVRGDSAAYFCASSLLGATANTEAFFGQGTRLTVV.

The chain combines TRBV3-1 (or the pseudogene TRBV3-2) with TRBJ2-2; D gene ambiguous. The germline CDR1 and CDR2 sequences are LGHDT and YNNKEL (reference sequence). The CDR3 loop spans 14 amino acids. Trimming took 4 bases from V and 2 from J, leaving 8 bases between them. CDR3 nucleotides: TGTGCCAGCAGCCCAAACAAAAACACCGGGGAGCTGTTTTTT. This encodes CASSPNKNTGELFF.

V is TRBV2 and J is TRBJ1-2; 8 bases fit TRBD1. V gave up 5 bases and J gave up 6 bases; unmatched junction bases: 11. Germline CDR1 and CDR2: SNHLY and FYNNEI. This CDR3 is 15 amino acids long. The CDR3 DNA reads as TGTGCCAGCAGTACCCGACAGGGGATTCGGGATGGCTACACCTTC. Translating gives CASSTRQGIRDGYTF.

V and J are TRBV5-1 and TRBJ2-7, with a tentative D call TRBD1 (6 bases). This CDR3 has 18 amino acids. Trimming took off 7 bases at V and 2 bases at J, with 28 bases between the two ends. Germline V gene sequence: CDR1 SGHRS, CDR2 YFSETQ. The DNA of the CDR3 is TGCGCCAGCGCTGTAGGGGACGGACAGTTGGTCCCGACCTACGAGCAGTACTTC. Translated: CASAVGDGQLVPTYEQYF.

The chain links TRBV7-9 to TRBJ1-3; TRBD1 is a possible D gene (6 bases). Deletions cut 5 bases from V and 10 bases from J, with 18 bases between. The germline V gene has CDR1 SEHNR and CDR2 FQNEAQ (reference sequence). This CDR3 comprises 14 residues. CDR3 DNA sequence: TGTGCCAGCAGCCGCAAAAACTCAGGGGAGACCATATATTTT. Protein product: CASSRKNSGETIYF.